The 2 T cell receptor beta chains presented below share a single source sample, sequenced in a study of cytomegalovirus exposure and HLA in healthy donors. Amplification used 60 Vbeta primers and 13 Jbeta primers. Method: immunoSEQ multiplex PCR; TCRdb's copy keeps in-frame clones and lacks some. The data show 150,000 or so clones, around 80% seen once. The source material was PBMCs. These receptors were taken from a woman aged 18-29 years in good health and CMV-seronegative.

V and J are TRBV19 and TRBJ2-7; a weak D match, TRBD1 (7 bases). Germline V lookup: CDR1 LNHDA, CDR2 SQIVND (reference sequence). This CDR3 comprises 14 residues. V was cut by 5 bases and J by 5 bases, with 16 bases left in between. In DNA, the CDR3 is TGTGCCAGTAGTCCCCAGACAGGGACTGACGAGCAGTACTTC. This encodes CASSPQTGTDEQYF.

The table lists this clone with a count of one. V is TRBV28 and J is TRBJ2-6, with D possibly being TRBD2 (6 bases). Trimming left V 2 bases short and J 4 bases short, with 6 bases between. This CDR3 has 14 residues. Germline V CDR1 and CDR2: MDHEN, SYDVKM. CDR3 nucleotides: TGTGCCAGCAGTTTAGCGGGGGGGGCCAACGTCCTGACTTTC. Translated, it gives CASSLAGGANVLTF.